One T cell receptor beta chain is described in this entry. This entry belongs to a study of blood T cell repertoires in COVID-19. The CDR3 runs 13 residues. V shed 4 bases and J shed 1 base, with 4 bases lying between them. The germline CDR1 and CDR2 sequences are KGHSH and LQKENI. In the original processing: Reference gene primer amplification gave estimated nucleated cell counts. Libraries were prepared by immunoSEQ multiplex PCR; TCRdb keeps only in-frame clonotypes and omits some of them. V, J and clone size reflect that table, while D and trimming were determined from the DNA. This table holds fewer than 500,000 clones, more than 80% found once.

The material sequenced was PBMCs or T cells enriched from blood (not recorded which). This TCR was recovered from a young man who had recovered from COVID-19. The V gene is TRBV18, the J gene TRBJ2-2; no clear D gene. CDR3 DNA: TGTGCCAGCTCACGAGGGAACACCGGGGAGCTGTTTTTT. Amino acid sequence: CASSRGNTGELFF.